Included here is one T cell receptor (beta chain) sequence, with context. Its specificity is not known. Drawing of peripheral blood yielded about 10 milliliters from each donor. The sample is drawn from a study of blood T cells in healthy people across ages. A second PCR of 7 to 11 cycles used a sample-barcoded 5' primer and a J-beta primer mix. The authors tagged each cDNA molecule using a template-switch adaptor with 12 random nucleotides. TCRdb recomputed calls from the 5' RACE reads with MiXCR, one row per CDR3 protein. The sample shows over a million distinct CDR3 sequences, 40% to 50% of them seen only once. V was shortened by 5 bases and J by 7 bases, with 10 bases between the two germline ends. The V gene's germline CDR1 is KGHDR and CDR2 SFDVKD. CDR3 size: 12 residues. Study-level results: Estimates of diversity drawn from one million T cells were considered underestimates. What prevented conclusive comparison of naive and antigen-experienced cells was that PBMCs were unsorted.

This sequence was found in a woman aged 60-75 years in good health. The sample taken for sequencing was blood. The gene calls are TRBV24-1 and TRBJ2-5, with D perhaps assigned TRBD1 or TRBD2 (5 bases each). CDR3 in amino acids: CATSGDEGTQYF. The CDR3 DNA reads TGTGCCACCAGTGGGGACGAAGGGACCCAGTACTTC.